The rows below give T cell receptor beta chains drawn from one sample of a study of early T cells in non-severe SARS-CoV-2 infection. MiXCR, run by TCRdb on the 5' RACE reads, gives a single entry per CDR3 protein. In the table there are some 55,000 distinct CDR3 sequences, around 12% of which are singletons. The sample comprised whole blood. These receptors were taken from an adult who was a healthcare worker with PCR-confirmed SARS-CoV-2 infection or an uninfected control (not recorded which). Each CDR3 is given with its conserved first and last residue. D genes are given only for firm matches. Clone size is stated in some rows and not others, as once, few, many or a class when expanded.

size	V	D	J	CDR3	DNA
many	TRBV20-1	-	TRBJ1-2	CSARSPRDYGYTF	TGCAGTGCTAGATCTCCCAGGGACTATGGCTACACCTTC
-	TRBV18	-	TRBJ2-1	CASSPDLFHHEQFF	TGTGCCAGCTCACCAGACCTTTTCCACCATGAGCAGTTCTTC
-	TRBV30	TRBD2	TRBJ2-7	CAWSAKAGSLTEQYF	TGTGCCTGGAGTGCGAAAGCGGGAAGTCTAACAGAGCAGTACTTC
few	TRBV28	-	TRBJ2-7	CASSRWAYEQYF	TGTGCCAGCAGCCGGTGGGCCTACGAGCAGTACTTC
-	TRBV7-6	-	TRBJ1-4	CASSLGPGGGEKLFF	TGTGCCAGCAGCTTAGGGCCTGGCGGGGGAGAAAAACTGTTTTTT
many	TRBV5-4	-	TRBJ2-1	CASSLIGQYYNEQFF	TGTGCCAGCAGCTTGATTGGACAATACTACAATGAGCAGTTCTTC
many	TRBV3-1	-	TRBJ2-7	CASSQLTYEQYF	TGTGCCAGCAGCCAACTCACCTACGAGCAGTACTTC
many	TRBV7-9	-	TRBJ2-1	CASSRQESF	TGTGCCAGCAGCCGCCAAGAGAGCTTC
many	TRBV11-3	-	TRBJ2-2	CASSLSFSGKDGELFF	TGTGCCAGCAGCTTAAGCTTCTCAGGGAAGGACGGGGAGCTGTTTTTT
few	TRBV7-9	-	TRBJ2-7	CASSSKWGPQSSYEQYF	TGTGCCAGCAGCTCCAAGTGGGGTCCCCAATCTTCCTACGAGCAGTACTTC
-	TRBV5-6	TRBD2	TRBJ2-7	CASSSGLSSYEQYF	TGTGCCAGCAGCTCGGGACTATCCTCCTACGAGCAGTACTTC
many	TRBV5-6	-	TRBJ2-5	CASTLGRQETQYF	TGTGCCAGCACGCTGGGGAGGCAAGAGACCCAGTACTTC
few	TRBV18	-	TRBJ1-2	CASSPGPFLGYTF	TGTGCCAGCTCACCAGGGCCTTTCCTTGGCTACACCTTC
-	TRBV5-5	-	TRBJ1-2	CASSRAGGVGDGYTF	TGTGCCAGCAGCCGGGCTGGAGGGGTAGGCGATGGCTACACCTTC
many	TRBV5-6	-	TRBJ1-1	CASSGAFTNTEAFF	TGTGCCAGCAGCGGGGCCTTCACGAACACTGAAGCTTTCTTT
many	TRBV20-1	-	TRBJ1-6	CSADEGRVNSPLHF	TGCAGTGCAGATGAGGGGCGCGTGAATTCACCCCTCCACTTT
-	TRBV10-3	TRBD2	TRBJ2-3	CAIRAWTSGGRGTDTQYF	TGTGCCATCAGGGCCTGGACTAGCGGGGGGCGAGGCACAGATACGCAGTATTTT
few	TRBV9	-	TRBJ2-7	CASSVAGYEQYF	TGTGCCAGCAGCGTAGCAGGGTACGAGCAGTACTTC
many	TRBV2	-	TRBJ2-3	CASRMGGPSTDTQYF	TGTGCCAGCAGGATGGGGGGACCTAGCACAGATACGCAGTATTTT
few	TRBV7-6	-	TRBJ2-5	CASSFEQGPDRPQYF	TGTGCCAGCAGCTTTGAGCAGGGTCCGGATAGGCCCCAGTACTTC
few	TRBV5-6	-	TRBJ1-2	CASSPWDQKDGYTF	TGTGCCAGCAGCCCCTGGGACCAAAAGGATGGCTACACCTTC
many	TRBV7-9	TRBD2	TRBJ2-2	CASSAGTSGSGELFF	TGTGCCAGCAGCGCCGGGACTAGCGGATCCGGGGAGCTGTTTTTT
many	TRBV12-3/TRBV12-4	-	TRBJ1-2	CASSLGGIYGYTF	TGTGCCAGCAGTTTGGGGGGTATCTATGGCTACACCTTC
many	TRBV11-3	TRBD1	TRBJ1-4	CASSLDGTGYEKLFF	TGTGCCAGCAGCTTAGACGGGACAGGGTATGAAAAACTGTTTTTT
many	TRBV18	TRBD1	TRBJ2-5	CASSPIPRPGTGSGETQYF	TGTGCCAGCTCACCGATCCCGCGACCAGGGACAGGGAGTGGTGAGACCCAGTACTTC
-	TRBV29-1	-	TRBJ1-2	CSVVQGNDYGYTF	TGCAGCGTTGTACAAGGGAACGACTATGGCTACACCTTC
many	TRBV19	TRBD1	TRBJ2-5	CASKIGQGKGPQYF	TGTGCCAGTAAAATCGGACAGGGGAAAGGGCCCCAGTACTTC
many	TRBV5-4	TRBD2	TRBJ2-3	CASSLRTSGSTDTQYF	TGTGCCAGCAGCTTGCGGACTAGCGGAAGCACAGATACGCAGTATTTT
-	TRBV9	-	TRBJ2-2	CASSLAGSDTGELFF	TGTGCCAGCAGCTTGGCAGGGTCGGACACCGGGGAGCTGTTTTTT
many	TRBV20-1	TRBD1	TRBJ2-1	CSARDLGTGGDRSYNEQFF	TGCAGTGCTAGAGATCTCGGGACAGGTGGGGATCGCTCCTACAATGAGCAGTTCTTC
many	TRBV19	-	TRBJ1-6	CASSITGFDSPLHF	TGTGCCAGTAGTATCACAGGTTTCGATTCACCCCTCCACTTT
few	TRBV11-2	TRBD1	TRBJ2-2	CASSPASFGQANTGELFF	TGTGCCAGCAGCCCCGCCTCCTTTGGACAGGCGAACACCGGGGAGCTGTTTTTT
few	TRBV18	TRBD1	TRBJ1-4	CASSPGTGIEKLFF	TGTGCCAGCTCACCCGGGACAGGGATTGAAAAACTGTTTTTT
many	TRBV27	-	TRBJ1-5	CASSLTRDQPQHF	TGTGCCAGCAGTTTAACCCGGGATCAGCCCCAGCATTTT
few	TRBV7-9	-	TRBJ1-6	CASSGINSPLHF	TGTGCCAGCAGCGGAATTAATTCACCCCTCCACTTT
many	TRBV30	TRBD2	TRBJ2-3	CAWSVSGVTDTQYF	TGTGCCTGGAGTGTAAGCGGGGTCACAGATACGCAGTATTTT
few	TRBV29-1	-	TRBJ2-1	CSVDSESNNEQFF	TGCAGCGTTGATTCCGAGTCGAACAATGAGCAGTTCTTC
few	TRBV11-2	-	TRBJ1-1	CASSLDPLLTEAFF	TGTGCCAGCAGCTTAGACCCCCTGCTCACTGAAGCTTTCTTT
-	TRBV2	-	TRBJ1-4	CASSRGVATNEKLFF	TGTGCCAGCAGTAGAGGGGTTGCCACTAATGAAAAACTGTTTTTT
many	TRBV29-1	-	TRBJ2-5	CSVPPRGTQETQYF	TGCAGCGTCCCCCCTCGGGGGACCCAAGAGACCCAGTACTTC
-	TRBV9	-	TRBJ1-1	CASSAGFEAFF	TGTGCCAGCAGCGCGGGGTTCGAAGCTTTCTTT
many	TRBV7-6	-	TRBJ2-2	CASSQLARGELFF	TGTGCCAGCAGCCAATTAGCCCGCGGGGAGCTGTTTTTT
-	TRBV2	-	TRBJ1-1	CASSESGRNTEAFF	TGTGCCAGCAGTGAATCGGGGAGAAACACTGAAGCTTTCTTT
-	TRBV3-1	TRBD1	TRBJ1-2	CASSQRGGGYTF	TGTGCCAGCAGCCAAAGAGGGGGCGGCTACACCTTC
many	TRBV29-1	-	TRBJ1-3	CSARDGSGNTIYF	TGCAGCGCCAGGGACGGCTCTGGAAACACCATATATTTT
many	TRBV2	TRBD1	TRBJ2-7	CASRSPQGAGYEQYF	TGTGCCAGCAGATCCCCCCAGGGGGCAGGATACGAGCAGTACTTC
-	TRBV27	TRBD1	TRBJ2-7	CASSWDRVNEQYF	TGTGCCAGCAGTTGGGACAGGGTAAACGAGCAGTACTTC
few	TRBV6-5	TRBD2	TRBJ2-3	CASSSSGGSLMTDTQYF	TGTGCCAGCAGTTCCTCGGGGGGATCGCTTATGACAGATACGCAGTATTTT
many	TRBV5-1	-	TRBJ2-6	CASSPQGGSGANVLTF	TGCGCCAGCAGCCCTCAGGGGGGCTCTGGGGCCAACGTCCTGACTTTC
medium-sized	TRBV19	TRBD2	TRBJ2-1	CASSGALYNEQFF	TGTGCCAGCAGCGGGGCCCTCTACAATGAGCAGTTCTTC
many	TRBV29-1	-	TRBJ2-7	CSIPKRDRPYEQYF	TGCAGCATCCCCAAGCGGGACAGGCCCTACGAGCAGTACTTC
few	TRBV2	TRBD1	TRBJ2-5	CASSADRGKTQYF	TGTGCCAGCAGCGCGGACAGGGGAAAGACCCAGTACTTC